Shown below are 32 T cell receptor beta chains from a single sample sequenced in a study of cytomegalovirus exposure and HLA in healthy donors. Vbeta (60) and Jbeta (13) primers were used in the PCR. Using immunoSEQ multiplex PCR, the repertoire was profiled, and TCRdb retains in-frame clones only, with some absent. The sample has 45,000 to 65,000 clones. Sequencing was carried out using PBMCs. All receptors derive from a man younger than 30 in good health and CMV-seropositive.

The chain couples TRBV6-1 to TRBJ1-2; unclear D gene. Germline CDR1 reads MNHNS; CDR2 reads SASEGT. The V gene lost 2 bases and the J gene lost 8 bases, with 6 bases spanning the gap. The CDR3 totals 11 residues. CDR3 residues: CASSEPGGYTF. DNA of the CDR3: TGTGCCAGCAGTGAACCCGGGGGCTACACCTTC.

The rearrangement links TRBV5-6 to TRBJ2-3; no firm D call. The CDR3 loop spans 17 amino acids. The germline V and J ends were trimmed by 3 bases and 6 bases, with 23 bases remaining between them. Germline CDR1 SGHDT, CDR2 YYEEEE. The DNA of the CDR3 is TGTGCCAGCAGCTCATCCGGAGACTGGTACTCTGGGGATACGCAGTATTTT. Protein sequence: CASSSSGDWYSGDTQYF.

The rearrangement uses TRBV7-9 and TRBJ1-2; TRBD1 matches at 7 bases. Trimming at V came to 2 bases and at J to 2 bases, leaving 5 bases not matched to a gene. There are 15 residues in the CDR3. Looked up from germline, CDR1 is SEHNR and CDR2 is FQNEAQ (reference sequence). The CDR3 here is CASSLNRGVNYGYTF. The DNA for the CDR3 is TGTGCCAGCAGCTTAAACAGGGGAGTCAACTATGGCTACACCTTC.

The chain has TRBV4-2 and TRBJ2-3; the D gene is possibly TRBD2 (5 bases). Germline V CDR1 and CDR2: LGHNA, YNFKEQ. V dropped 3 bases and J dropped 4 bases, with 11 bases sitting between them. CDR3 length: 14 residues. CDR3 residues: CASSHWGESDTQYF. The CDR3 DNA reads TGTGCCAGCAGCCATTGGGGAGAATCAGATACGCAGTATTTT.

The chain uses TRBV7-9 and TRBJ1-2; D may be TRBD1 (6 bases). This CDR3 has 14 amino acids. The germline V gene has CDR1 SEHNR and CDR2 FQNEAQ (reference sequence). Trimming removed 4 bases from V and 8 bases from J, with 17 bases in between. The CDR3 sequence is CASSSPTQGQGYTF. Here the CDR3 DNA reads TGTGCCAGCAGCTCCCCAACTCAGGGGCAGGGCTACACCTTC.

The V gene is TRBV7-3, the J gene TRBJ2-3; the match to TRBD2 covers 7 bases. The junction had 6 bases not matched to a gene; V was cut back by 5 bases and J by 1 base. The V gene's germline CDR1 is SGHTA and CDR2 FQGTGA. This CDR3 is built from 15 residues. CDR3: CASSPSGGGTDTQYF. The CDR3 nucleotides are TGTGCCAGCAGCCCTAGCGGAGGGGGCACAGATACGCAGTATTTT.

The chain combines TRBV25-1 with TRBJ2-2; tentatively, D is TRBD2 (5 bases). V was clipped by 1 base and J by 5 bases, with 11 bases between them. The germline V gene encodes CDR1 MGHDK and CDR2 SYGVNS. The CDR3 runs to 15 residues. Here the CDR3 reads CASSESRRDTGELFF. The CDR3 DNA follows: TGTGCCAGCAGTGAATCGCGCCGGGATACCGGGGAGCTGTTTTTT.

CDR3 nucleotide sequence: TGTGCCAGCAGTTTATCTTCCGGGGAAGAAATCTATAGGGAGTTCTTC. This translates into CASSLSSGEEIYREFF. The chain carries TRBV27 and TRBJ2-1; TRBD2 is a possible D gene (5 bases). Germline assignment: CDR1 MNHEY and CDR2 SMNVEV (reference sequence). This CDR3 contains 16 residues. The V end was cut by 0 bases, the J end by 14 bases, with 23 bases between.

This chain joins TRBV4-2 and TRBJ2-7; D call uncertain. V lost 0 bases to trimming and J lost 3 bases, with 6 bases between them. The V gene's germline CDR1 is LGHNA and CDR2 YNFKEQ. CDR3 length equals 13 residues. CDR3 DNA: TGTGCCAGCAGCCAAGAACTTAACTACGAGCAGTACTTC. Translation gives CASSQELNYEQYF.

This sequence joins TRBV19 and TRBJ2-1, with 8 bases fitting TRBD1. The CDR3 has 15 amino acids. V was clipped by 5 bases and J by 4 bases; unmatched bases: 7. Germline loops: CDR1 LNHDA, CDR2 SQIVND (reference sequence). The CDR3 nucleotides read TGTGCCAGTAGTGATGGGACAGGAACATACAATGAGCAGTTCTTC. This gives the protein CASSDGTGTYNEQFF.

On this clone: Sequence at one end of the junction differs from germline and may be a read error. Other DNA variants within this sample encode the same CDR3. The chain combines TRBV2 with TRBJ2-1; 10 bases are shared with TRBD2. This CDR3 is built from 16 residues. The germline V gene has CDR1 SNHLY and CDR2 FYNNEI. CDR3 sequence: CASSEITSGTYNEQFF. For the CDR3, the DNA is TGTGCTAGCAGTGAAATTACTAGCGGGACCTACAATGAGCAGTTCTTC.

DNA of the CDR3: TGCGCCAGCAGGGAGACAGGGGTTAGCACCGGGGAGCTGTTTTTT. Translating it yields CASRETGVSTGELFF. The chain links TRBV5-1 to TRBJ2-2, with TRBD1 matching over 8 bases. Germline lookup yields CDR1 SGHRS and CDR2 YFSETQ. With 5 bases clipped from V and 4 bases from J, the junction kept 7 bases outside the gene matches. The CDR3 contains 15 residues. Filled out from reference TRBV5-1 and TRBJ2-2, the complete variable domain reads KAGVTQTPRYLIKTRGQQVTLSCSPISGHRSVSWYQQTPGQGLQFLFEYFSETQRNKGNFPGRFSGRQFSNSRSEMNVSTLELGDSALYLCASRETGVSTGELFFGEGSRLTVL.

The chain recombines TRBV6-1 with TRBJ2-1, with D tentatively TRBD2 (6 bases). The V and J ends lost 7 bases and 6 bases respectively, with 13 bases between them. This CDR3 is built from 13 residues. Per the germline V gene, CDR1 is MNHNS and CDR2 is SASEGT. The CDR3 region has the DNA TGTGCCAGCACCCTGGAGGGGATCAATGAGCAGTTCTTC. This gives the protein CASTLEGINEQFF.

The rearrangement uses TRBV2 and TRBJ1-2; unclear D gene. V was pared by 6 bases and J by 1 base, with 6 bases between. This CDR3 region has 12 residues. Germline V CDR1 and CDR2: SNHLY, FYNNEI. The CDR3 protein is CASRGFNYGYTF. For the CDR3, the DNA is TGTGCCAGCAGGGGCTTTAACTATGGCTACACCTTC.

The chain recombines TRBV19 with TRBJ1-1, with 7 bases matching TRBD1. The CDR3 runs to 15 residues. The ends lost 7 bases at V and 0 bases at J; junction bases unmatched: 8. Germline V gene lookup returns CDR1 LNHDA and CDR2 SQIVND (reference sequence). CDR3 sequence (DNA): TGTGCCAGTAAAGAAAAGGGACAGATGAACACTGAAGCTTTCTTT. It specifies CASKEKGQMNTEAFF.

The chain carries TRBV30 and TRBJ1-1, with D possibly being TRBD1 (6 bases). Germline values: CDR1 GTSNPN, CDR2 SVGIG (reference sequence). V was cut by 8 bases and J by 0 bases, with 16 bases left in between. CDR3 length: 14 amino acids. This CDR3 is CARDGGAMNTEAFF. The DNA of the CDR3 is TGTGCCCGTGACGGGGGGGCCATGAACACTGAAGCTTTCTTT.

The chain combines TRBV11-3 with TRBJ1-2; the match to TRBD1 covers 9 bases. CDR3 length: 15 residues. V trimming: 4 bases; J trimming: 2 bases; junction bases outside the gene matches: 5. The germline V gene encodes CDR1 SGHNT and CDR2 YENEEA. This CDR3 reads CASSSGTGRNYGYTF. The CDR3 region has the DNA TGTGCCAGCAGCTCCGGGACAGGGAGAAACTATGGCTACACCTTC.

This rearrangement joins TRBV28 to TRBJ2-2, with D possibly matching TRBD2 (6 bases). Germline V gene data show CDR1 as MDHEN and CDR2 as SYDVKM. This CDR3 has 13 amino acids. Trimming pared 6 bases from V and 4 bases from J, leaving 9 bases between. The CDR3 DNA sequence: TGTGCCAGCAGAGGGAGGAGCACCGGGGAGCTGTTTTTT. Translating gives CASRGRSTGELFF.

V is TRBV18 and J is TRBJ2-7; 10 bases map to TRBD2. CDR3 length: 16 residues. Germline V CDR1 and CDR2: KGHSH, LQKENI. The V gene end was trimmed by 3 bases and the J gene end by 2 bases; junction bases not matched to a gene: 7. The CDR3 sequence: CASSPQEREGTYEQYF. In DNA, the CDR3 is TGTGCCAGCTCACCTCAGGAGCGGGAGGGGACCTACGAGCAGTACTTC.

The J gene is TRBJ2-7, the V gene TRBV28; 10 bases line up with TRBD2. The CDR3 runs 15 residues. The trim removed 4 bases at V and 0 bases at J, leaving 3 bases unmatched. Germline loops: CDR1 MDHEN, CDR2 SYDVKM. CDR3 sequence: CASSSPSGGSYEQYF. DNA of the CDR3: TGTGCCAGCAGTTCCCCTAGCGGGGGCTCCTACGAGCAGTACTTC.

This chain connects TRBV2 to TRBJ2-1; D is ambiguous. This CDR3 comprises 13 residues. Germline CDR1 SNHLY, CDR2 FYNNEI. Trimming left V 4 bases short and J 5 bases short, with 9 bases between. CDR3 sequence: CASSVEQNNEQFF. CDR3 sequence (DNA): TGTGCCAGCAGTGTGGAGCAGAACAATGAGCAGTTCTTC.

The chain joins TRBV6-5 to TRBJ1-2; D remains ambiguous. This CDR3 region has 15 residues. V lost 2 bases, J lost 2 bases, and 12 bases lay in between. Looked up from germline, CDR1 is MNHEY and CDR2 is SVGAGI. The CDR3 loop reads CASSYNRGRNYGYTF. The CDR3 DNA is TGTGCCAGCAGTTACAACCGGGGAAGGAACTATGGCTACACCTTC.

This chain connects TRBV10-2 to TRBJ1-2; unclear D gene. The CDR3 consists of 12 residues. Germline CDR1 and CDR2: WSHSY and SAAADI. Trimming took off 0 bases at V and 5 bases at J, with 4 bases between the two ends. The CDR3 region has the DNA TGCGCCAGCAGTGAGTCCGGTTATGGCTACACCTTC. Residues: CASSESGYGYTF.

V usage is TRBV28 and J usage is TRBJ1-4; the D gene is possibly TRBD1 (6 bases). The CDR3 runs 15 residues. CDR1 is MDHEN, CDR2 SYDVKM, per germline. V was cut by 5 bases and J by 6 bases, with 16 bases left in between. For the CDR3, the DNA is TGTGCCAGCAGTAGGATAGGGACAAGGCATGAAAAACTGTTTTTT. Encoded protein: CASSRIGTRHEKLFF.

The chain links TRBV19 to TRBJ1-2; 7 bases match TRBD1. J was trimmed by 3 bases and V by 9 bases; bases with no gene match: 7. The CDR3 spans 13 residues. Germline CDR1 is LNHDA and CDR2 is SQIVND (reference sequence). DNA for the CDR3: TGTGCCAGCCTAAAGCAGGGGGACTATGGCTACACCTTC. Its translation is CASLKQGDYGYTF.

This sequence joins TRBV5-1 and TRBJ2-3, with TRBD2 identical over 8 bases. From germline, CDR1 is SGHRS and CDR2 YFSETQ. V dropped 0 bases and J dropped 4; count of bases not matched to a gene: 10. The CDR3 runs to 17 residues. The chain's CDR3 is CASSLAFGRARADTQYF. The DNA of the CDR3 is TGCGCCAGCAGCTTGGCCTTCGGGAGGGCCAGGGCAGATACGCAGTATTTT. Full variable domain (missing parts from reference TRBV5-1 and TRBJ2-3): KAGVTQTPRYLIKTRGQQVTLSCSPISGHRSVSWYQQTPGQGLQFLFEYFSETQRNKGNFPGRFSGRQFSNSRSEMNVSTLELGDSALYLCASSLAFGRARADTQYFGPGTRLTVL.

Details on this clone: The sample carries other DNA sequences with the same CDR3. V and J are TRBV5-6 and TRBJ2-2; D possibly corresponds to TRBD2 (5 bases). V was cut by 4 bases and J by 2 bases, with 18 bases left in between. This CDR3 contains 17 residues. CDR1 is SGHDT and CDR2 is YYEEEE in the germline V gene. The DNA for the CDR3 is TGTGCCAGCAGCCTACCCCCCCCGGGATCAAACACCGGGGAGCTGTTTTTT. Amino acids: CASSLPPPGSNTGELFF.

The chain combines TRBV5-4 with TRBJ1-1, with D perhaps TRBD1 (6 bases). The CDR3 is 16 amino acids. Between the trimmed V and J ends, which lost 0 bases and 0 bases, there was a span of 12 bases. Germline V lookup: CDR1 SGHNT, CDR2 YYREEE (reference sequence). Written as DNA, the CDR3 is TGTGCCAGCAGCTTGGCCCCCACAGGGTTGAACACTGAAGCTTTCTTT. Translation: CASSLAPTGLNTEAFF.

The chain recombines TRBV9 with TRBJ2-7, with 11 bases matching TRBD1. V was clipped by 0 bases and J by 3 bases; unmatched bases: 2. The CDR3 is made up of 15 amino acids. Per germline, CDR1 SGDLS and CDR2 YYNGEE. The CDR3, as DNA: TGTGCCAGCAGCGTAGCCGGGACAGGGGGCTACGAGCAGTACTTC. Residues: CASSVAGTGGYEQYF.

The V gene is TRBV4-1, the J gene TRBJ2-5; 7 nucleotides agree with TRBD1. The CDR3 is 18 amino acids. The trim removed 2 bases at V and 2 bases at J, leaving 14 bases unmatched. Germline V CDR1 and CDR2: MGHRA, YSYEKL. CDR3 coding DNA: TGCGCCAGCAGCCAATTCCCCGGACAGGCCTCTACTCAAGAGACCCAGTACTTC. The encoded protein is CASSQFPGQASTQETQYF.

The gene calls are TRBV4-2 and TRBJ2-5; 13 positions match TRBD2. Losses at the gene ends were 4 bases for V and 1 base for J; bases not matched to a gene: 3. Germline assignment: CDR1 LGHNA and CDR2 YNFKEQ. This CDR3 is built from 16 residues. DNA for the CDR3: TGTGCCAGCAGCCCGGGGACTAGCGGGGCCCAAGAGACCCAGTACTTC. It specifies CASSPGTSGAQETQYF.

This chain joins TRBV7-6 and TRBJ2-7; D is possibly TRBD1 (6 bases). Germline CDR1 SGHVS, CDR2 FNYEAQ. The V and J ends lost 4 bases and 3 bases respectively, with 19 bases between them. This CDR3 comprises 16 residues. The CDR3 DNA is TGTGCCAGCAGCTCACTACAGGGCTCCTCCTTCTACGAGCAGTACTTC. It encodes CASSSLQGSSFYEQYF.